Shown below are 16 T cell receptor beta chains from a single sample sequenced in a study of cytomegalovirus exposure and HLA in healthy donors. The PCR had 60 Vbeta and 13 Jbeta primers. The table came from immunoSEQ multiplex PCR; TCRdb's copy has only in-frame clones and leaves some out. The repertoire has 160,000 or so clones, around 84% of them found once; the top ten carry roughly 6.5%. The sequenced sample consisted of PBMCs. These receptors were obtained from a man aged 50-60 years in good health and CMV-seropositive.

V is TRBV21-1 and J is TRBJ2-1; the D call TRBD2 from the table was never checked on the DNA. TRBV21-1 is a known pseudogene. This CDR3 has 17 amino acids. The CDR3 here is CASSKPRTSGSYNEQFF. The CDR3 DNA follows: TGTGCCAGCAGCAAGCCCCGGACTAGCGGATCTTACAATGAGCAGTTCTTC.

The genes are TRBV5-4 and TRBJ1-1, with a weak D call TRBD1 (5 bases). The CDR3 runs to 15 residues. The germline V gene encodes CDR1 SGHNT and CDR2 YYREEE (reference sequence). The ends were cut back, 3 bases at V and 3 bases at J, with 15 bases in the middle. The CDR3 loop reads CASSSGTPLDTEAFF. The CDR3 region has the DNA TGTGCCAGCAGCTCGGGGACTCCGCTCGACACTGAAGCTTTCTTT.

As DNA, the CDR3 is TGCGCCAGCAGTGAGGCCTTCAGCTCCTACAATGAGCAGTTCTTC. Its translation: CASSEAFSSYNEQFF. V is TRBV10-2 and J is TRBJ2-1; D gene uncertain. Trimming cost V 2 bases and J 0 bases, with 8 bases left between them. The CDR3 sequence is 15 residues long. Germline V gives CDR1 WSHSY, CDR2 SAAADI.

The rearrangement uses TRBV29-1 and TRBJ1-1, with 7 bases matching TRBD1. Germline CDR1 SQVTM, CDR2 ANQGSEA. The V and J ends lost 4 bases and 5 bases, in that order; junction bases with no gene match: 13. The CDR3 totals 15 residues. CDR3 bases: TGCAGCGTTGCGGTCACACCGACAGGGCGGACTGAAGCTTTCTTT. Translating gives CSVAVTPTGRTEAFF.

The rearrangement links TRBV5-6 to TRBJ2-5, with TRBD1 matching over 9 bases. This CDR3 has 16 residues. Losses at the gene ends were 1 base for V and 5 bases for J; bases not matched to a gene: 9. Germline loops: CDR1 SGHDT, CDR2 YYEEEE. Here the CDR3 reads CASSLLGTGIGETQYF. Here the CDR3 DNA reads TGTGCCAGCAGCTTGCTCGGGACAGGGATTGGGGAGACCCAGTACTTC.

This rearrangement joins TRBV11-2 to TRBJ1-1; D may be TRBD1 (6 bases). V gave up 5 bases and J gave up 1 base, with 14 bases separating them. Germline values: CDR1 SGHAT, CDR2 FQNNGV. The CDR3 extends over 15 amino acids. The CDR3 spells CASSQRQGQNTEAFF. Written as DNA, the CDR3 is TGTGCCAGCAGCCAACGCCAGGGACAGAACACTGAAGCTTTCTTT. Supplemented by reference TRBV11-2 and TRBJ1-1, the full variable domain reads EAGVAQSPRYKIIEKRQSVAFWCNPISGHATLYWYQQILGQGPKLLIQFQNNGVVDDSQLPKDRFSAERLKGVDSTLKIQPAKLEDSAVYLCASSQRQGQNTEAFFGQGTRLTVV.

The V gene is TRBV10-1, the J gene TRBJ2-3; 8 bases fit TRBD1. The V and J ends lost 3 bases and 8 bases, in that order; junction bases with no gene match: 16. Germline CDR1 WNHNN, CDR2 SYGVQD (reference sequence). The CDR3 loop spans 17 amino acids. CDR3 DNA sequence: TGCGCCAGCAGTGATAAGGGCAGGGGGCGACGTCCAGGTACGCAGTATTTT. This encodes CASSDKGRGRRPGTQYF.

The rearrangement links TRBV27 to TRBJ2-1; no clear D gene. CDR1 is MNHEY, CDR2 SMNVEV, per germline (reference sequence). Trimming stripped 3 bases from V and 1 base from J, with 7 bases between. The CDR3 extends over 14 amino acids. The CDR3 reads CASSFPGSYNEQFF. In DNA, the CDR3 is TGTGCCAGCAGTTTCCCGGGTTCCTACAATGAGCAGTTCTTC.

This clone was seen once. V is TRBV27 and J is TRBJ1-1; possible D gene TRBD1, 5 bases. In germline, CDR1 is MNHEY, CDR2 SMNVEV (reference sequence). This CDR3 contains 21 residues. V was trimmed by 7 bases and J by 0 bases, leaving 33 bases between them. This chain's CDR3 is CASKIGGGGNLAELMNTEAFF. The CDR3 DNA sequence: TGTGCCAGCAAAATAGGTGGGGGAGGGAATTTGGCAGAACTCATGAACACTGAAGCTTTCTTT.

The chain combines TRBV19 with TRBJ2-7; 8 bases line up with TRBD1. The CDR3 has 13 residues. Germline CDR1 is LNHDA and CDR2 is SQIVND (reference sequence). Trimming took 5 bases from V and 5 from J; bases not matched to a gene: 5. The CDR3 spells CASSDTGGHEQYF. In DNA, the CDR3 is TGTGCCAGTAGTGACACAGGGGGTCACGAGCAGTACTTC.

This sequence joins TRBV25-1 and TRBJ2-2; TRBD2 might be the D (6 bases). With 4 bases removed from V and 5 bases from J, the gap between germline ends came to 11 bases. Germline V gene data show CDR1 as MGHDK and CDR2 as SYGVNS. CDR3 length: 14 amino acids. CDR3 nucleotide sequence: TGTGCCAGCAGTGTACTCGGGGGAACCGGGGAGCTGTTTTTT. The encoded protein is CASSVLGGTGELFF.

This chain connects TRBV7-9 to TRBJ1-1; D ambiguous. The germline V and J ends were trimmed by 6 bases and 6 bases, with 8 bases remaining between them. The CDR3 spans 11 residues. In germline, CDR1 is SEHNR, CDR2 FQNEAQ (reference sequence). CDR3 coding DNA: TGTGCCAGCAGGGTGGGCCCTGAAGCTTTCTTT. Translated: CASRVGPEAFF.

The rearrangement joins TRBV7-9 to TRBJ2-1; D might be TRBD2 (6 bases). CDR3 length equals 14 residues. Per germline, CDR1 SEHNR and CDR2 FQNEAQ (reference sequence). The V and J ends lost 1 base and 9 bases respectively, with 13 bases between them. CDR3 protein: CASSLGRERGEQFF. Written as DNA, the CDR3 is TGTGCCAGCAGCTTAGGACGGGAGAGGGGTGAGCAGTTCTTC.

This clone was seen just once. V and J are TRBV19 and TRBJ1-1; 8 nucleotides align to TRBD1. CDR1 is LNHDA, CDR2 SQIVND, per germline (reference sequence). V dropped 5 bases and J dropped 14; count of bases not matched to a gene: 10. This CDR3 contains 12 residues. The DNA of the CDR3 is TGTGCCAGTAGTCGAGACAGGGGCCGACCCTTCTTT. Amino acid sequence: CASSRDRGRPFF.

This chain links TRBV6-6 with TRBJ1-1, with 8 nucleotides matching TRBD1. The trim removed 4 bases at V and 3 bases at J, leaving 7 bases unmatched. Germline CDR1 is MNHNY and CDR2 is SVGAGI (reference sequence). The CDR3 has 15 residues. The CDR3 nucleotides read TGTGCCAGCAGTTCCCAGGGGGCCCCATACACTGAAGCTTTCTTT. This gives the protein CASSSQGAPYTEAFF.

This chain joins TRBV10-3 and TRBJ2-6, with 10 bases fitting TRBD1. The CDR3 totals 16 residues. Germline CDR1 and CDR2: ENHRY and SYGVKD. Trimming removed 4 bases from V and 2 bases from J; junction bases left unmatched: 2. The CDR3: CAISAGTGAGANVLTF. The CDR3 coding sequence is TGTGCCATCAGTGCCGGGACAGGGGCTGGGGCCAACGTCCTGACTTTC.